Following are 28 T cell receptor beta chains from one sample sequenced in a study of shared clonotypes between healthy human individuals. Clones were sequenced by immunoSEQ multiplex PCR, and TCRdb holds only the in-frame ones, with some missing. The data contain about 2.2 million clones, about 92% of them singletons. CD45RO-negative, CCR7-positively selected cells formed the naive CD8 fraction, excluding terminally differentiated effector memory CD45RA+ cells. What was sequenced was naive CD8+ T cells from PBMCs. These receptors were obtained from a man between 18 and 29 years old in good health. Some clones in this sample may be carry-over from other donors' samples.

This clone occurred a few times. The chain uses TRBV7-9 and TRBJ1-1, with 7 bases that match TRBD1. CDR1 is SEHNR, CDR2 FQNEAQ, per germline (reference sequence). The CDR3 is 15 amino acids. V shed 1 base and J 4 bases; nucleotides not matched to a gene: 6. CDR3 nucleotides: TGTGCCAGCAGCTTAGGGGGAACAGGGGCCACTGAAGCTTTCTTT. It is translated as CASSLGGTGATEAFF.

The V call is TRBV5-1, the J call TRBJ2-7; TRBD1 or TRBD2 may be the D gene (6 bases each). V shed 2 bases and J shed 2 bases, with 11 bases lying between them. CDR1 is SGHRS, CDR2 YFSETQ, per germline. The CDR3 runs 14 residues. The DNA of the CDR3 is TGCGCCAGCAGCTTCGGGGGACAAACCTACGAGCAGTACTTC. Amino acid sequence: CASSFGGQTYEQYF.

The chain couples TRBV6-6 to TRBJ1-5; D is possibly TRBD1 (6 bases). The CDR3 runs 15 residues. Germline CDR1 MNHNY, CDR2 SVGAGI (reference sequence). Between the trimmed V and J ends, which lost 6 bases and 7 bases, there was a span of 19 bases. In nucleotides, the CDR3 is TGTGCCAGCAGCTCAGGGGCGGGCGGCGGGCAGCCCCAGCATTTT. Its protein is CASSSGAGGGQPQHF.

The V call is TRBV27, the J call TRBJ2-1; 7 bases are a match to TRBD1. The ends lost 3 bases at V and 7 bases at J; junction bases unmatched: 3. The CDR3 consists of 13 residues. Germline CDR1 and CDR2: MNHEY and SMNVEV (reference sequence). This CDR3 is CASSLTGWNEQFF. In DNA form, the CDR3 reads TGTGCCAGCAGTTTGACAGGGTGGAATGAGCAGTTCTTC.

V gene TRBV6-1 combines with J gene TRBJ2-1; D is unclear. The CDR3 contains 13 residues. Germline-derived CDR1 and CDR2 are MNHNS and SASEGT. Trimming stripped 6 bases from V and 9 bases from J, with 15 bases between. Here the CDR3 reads CASRARIVGEQFF. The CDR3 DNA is TGTGCCAGCAGGGCTAGGATCGTTGGTGAGCAGTTCTTC.

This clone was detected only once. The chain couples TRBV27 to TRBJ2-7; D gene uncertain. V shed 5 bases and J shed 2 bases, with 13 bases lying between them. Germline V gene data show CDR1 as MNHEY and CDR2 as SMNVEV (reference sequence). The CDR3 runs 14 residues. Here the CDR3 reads CASSVGRFAYEQYF. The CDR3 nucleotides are TGTGCCAGCAGTGTCGGACGGTTTGCCTACGAGCAGTACTTC.

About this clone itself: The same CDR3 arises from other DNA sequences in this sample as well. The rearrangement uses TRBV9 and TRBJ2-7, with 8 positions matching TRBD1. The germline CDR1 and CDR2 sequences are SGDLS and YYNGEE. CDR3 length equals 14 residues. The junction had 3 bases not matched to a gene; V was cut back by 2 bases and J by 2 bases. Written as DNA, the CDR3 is TGTGCCAGCAGCGTCGGGACAGGAGCCTACGAGCAGTACTTC. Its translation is CASSVGTGAYEQYF.

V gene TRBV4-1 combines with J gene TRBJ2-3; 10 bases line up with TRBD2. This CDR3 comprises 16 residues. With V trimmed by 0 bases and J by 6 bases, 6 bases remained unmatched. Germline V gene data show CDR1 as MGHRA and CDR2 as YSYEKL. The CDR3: CASSQDSGRARDTQYF. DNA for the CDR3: TGCGCCAGCAGCCAAGACAGCGGGAGGGCACGGGATACGCAGTATTTT.

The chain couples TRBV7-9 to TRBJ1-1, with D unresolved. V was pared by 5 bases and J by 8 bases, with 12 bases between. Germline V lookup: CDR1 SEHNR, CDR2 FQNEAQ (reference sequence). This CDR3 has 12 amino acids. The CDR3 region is CASSLGVREAFF. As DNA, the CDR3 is TGTGCCAGCAGCCTTGGGGTTAGGGAAGCTTTCTTT.

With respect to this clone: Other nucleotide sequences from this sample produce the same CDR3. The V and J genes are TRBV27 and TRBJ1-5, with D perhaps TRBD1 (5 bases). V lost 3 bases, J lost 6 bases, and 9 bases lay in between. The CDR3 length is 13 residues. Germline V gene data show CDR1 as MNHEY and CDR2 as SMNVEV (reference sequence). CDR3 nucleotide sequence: TGTGCCAGCAGTTTGGGGGGTAGTCAGCCCCAGCATTTT. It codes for CASSLGGSQPQHF.

The CDR3 coding sequence is TGTGCCAGCAGTACAGGGGGAAGCTCCTACGAGCAGTACTTC. This translates into CASSTGGSSYEQYF. The V and J genes are TRBV28 and TRBJ2-7; the match to TRBD1 covers 8 bases. The V gene's germline CDR1 is MDHEN and CDR2 SYDVKM. This CDR3 is 14 amino acids long. J gave up 0 bases and V 5 bases, and 3 bases lay outside the gene matches.

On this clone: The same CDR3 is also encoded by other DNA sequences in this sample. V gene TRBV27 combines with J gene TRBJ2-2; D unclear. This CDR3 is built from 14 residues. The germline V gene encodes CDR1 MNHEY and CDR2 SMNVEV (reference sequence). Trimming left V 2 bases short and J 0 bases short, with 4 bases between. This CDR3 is CASSLGTNTGELFF. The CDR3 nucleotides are TGTGCCAGCAGTTTAGGAACGAACACCGGGGAGCTGTTTTTT.

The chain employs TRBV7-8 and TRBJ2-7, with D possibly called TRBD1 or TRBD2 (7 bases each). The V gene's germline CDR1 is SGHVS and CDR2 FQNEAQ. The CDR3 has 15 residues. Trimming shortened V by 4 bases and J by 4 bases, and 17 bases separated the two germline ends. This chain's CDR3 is CASSSTGAGVYEQYF. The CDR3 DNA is TGTGCCAGCAGCTCAACAGGGGCGGGAGTGTACGAGCAGTACTTC. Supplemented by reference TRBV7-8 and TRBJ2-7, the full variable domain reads GAGVSQSPRYKVAKRGQDVALRCDPISGHVSLFWYQQALGQGPEFLTYFQNEAQLDKSGLPSDRFFAERPEGSVSTLKIQRTQQEDSAVYLCASSSTGAGVYEQYFGPGTRLTVT.

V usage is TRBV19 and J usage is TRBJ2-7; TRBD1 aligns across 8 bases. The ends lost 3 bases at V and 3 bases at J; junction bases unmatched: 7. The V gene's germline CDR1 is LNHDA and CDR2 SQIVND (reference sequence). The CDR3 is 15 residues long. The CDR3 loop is CASSIPGTGIYEQYF. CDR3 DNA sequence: TGTGCCAGTAGTATCCCCGGGACAGGAATCTACGAGCAGTACTTC. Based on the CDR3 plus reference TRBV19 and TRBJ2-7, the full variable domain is DGGITQSPKYLFRKEGQNVTLSCEQNLNHDAMYWYRQDPGQGLRLIYYSQIVNDFQKGDIAEGYSVSREKKESFPLTVTSAQKNPTAFYLCASSIPGTGIYEQYFGPGTRLTVT.

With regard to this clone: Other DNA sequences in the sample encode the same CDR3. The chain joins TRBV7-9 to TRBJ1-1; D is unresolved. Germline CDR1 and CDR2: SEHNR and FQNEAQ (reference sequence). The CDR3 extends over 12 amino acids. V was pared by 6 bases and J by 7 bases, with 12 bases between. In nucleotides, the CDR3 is TGTGCCAGCAGTCTTGGGCTCGGTGAAGCTTTCTTT. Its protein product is CASSLGLGEAFF.

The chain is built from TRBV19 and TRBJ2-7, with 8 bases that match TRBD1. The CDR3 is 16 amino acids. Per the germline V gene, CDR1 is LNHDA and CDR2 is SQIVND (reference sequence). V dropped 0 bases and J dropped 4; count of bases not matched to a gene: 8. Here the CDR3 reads CASSIDLETGVYEQYF. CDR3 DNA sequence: TGTGCCAGTAGTATAGATCTAGAGACAGGGGTTTACGAGCAGTACTTC.

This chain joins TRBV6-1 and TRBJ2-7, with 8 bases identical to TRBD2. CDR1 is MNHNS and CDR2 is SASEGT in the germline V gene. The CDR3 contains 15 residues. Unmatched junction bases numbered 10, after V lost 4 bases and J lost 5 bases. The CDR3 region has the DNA TGTGCCAGCAGTGCCCCACGGGGGGGGCTGGACGAGCAGTACTTC. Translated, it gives CASSAPRGGLDEQYF.

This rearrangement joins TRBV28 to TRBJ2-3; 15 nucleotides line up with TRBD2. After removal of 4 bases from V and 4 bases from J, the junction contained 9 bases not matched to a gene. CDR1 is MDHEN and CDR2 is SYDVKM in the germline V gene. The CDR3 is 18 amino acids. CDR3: CASSSYLRTSGRADTQYF. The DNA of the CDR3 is TGTGCCAGCAGTTCCTACCTCCGGACTAGCGGGAGGGCAGATACGCAGTATTTT.

CDR3 sequence: CASSPPEEREQYF. CDR3 nucleotide sequence: TGTGCCAGCAGCCCCCCGGAGGAGCGCGAGCAGTACTTC. The chain has TRBV7-9 and TRBJ2-7, with D perhaps matching TRBD2 (5 bases). Trimming took off 5 bases at V and 6 bases at J, with 14 bases between the two ends. Per germline, CDR1 SEHNR and CDR2 FQNEAQ (reference sequence). This CDR3 comprises 13 residues.

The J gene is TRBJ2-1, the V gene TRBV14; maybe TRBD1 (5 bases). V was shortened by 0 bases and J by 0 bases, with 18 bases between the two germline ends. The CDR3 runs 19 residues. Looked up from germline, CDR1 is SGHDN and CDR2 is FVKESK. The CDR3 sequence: CASSQDSRVHLSSYNEQFF. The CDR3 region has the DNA TGTGCCAGCAGCCAAGACTCCAGGGTGCATCTAAGCTCCTACAATGAGCAGTTCTTC.

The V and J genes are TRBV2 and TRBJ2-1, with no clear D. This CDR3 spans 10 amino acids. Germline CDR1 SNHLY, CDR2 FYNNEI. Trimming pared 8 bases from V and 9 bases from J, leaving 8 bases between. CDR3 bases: TGTGCCAGCTTGGGCGGTGAGCAGTTCTTC. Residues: CASLGGEQFF.

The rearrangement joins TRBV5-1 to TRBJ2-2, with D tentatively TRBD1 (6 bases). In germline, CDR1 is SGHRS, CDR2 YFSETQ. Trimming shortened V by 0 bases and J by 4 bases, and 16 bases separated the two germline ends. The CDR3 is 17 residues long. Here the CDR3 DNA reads TGCGCCAGCAGCTTGGACCCAGACCAACAGGGCACCGGGGAGCTGTTTTTT. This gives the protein CASSLDPDQQGTGELFF.

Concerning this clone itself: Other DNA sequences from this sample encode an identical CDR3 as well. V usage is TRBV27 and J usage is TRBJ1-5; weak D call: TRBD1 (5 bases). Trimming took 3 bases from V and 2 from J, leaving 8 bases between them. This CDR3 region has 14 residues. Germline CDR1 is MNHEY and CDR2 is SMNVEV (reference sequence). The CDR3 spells CASSFREGNQPQHF. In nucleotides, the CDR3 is TGTGCCAGCAGTTTCAGGGAGGGCAATCAGCCCCAGCATTTT.

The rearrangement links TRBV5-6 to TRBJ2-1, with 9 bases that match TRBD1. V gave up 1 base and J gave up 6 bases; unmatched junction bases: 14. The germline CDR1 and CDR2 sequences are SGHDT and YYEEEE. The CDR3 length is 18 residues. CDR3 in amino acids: CASSLLGQGVDWGNEQFF. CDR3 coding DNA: TGTGCCAGCAGCTTGCTGGGACAGGGAGTTGATTGGGGCAATGAGCAGTTCTTC.

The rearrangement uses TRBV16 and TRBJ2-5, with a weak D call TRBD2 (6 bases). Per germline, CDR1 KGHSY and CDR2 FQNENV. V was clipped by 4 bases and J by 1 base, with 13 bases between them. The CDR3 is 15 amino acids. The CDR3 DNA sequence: TGTGCCAGCAGCCGTTTTATCGGGAGCCAAGAGACCCAGTACTTC. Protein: CASSRFIGSQETQYF.

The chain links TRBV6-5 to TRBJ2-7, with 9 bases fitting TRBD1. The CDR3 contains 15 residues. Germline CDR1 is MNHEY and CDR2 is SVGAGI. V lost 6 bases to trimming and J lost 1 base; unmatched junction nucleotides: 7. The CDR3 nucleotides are TGTGCCAGCAGCTGGGGGGACAGGGCTTCCTACGAGCAGTACTTC. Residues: CASSWGDRASYEQYF.

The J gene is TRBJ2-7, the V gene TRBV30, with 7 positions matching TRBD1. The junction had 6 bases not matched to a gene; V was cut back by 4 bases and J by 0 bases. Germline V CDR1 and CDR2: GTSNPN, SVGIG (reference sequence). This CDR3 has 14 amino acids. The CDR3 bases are TGTGCCTGGAATTGGGCAGGGGGCTCCTACGAGCAGTACTTC. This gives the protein CAWNWAGGSYEQYF.

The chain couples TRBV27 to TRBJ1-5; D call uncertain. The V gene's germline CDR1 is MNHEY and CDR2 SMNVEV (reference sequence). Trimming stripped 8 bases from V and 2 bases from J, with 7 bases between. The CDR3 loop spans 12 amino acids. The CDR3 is CASATGNQPQHF. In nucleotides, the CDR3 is TGTGCCAGCGCCACAGGCAATCAGCCCCAGCATTTT.